Listed here is a single T cell receptor beta chain. A read error may produce the germline difference seen at one junction end. The record originates from a study of blood T cell repertoires in COVID-19. Per the study methods: Amplification from reference gene primers served as the basis for estimated nucleated cell counts. Profiled with immunoSEQ multiplex PCR; TCRdb holds only in-frame clones, not every one. The V and J calls and the clone size are those of that table, but D and trimming were determined from the DNA. The sample has a few hundred thousand clones; roughly 80% are singletons. The germline V gene has CDR1 SNHLY and CDR2 FYNNEI. The CDR3 covers 13 residues.

The genes are TRBV2 and TRBJ2-2; D is unclear. This sequence was found in an elderly woman with acute or convalescent COVID-19. Sequenced sample: peripheral blood. The DNA for the CDR3 is TGTGCCAGCAGTGAAGGACTTCCCGGTGAGCTGTTTTTT. Its translation: CASSEGLPGELFF.